The rows below give T cell receptor beta chains drawn from one sample of a study of blood T cell repertoires in COVID-19. Sequenced by immunoSEQ multiplex PCR; TCRdb stores in-frame clones only, minus some. The sample comprises some 150,000 clones, about 80% of which are singletons, and under 2.5% rests with the top ten. The sample was peripheral blood. These receptors all come from a man between 65 and 80 years old with acute or convalescent COVID-19. The CDR3 runs from the conserved cysteine through the conserved F or W. Each record gives: V gene, CDR3 protein.

TRBV18 | CASSASYEQYF
TRBV18 | CASSPSGQGTVSPLHF
TRBV5-1 | CASSSPGQGRGGEQFF
TRBV19 | CASTRMGEGGYGYTF
TRBV18 | CASSPHPPTGTSGLRTQYF
TRBV13 | CASSLGRASGNTIYF
TRBV29-1 | CSGAAGGYGYTF
TRBV28 | CASSFDRATLETQYF
TRBV7-2 | CASSLVRLAHTGELFF
TRBV14 | CASSPGTVYGYTF
TRBV6-4 | CASKASGRDTQYF